This record concerns one T cell receptor beta chain sequence. The sample is drawn from a study of blood T cell repertoires in COVID-19. Whole-study context: PBMCs, B-cell-depleted T cells, or T cells provided the cDNA or gDNA that made up the material.

Authors' processing steps: Estimation of nucleated cell counts relied on the amplification of reference gene primers. Profiled with immunoSEQ multiplex PCR; TCRdb holds only in-frame clones, not every one. V, J and clone size are taken as reported in that table, and D and trimming were inferred from the DNA itself. This table holds about 220,000 clones, about 87% found once. In terms of age and location, participants ranged from roughly 18 to 90 years and lived in about two dozen US areas. Participant-reported clinical history was the basis for cohort assignment. Source material: PBMCs or T cells enriched from blood (not recorded which). The clonotype originates from a woman aged 30 to 39 who had recovered from COVID-19.

The CDR3: CASSIQGLSDSPLHF. CDR3 sequence (DNA): TGTGCCAGTAGCATACAGGGATTGTCCGATTCACCCCTCCACTTT. V is TRBV19 and J is TRBJ1-6, with a weak D call TRBD1 (6 bases). CDR1 is LNHDA, CDR2 SQIVND, per germline (reference sequence). V was cut by 6 bases and J by 8 bases, with 17 bases left in between. The CDR3 totals 15 residues.